Below, one T cell receptor (beta chain) is given with its context. This clone was picked up a small number of times. It lacks a known antigen. No base quality information exists; no much larger clone differs at one position. The data stem from a study of PD-1 blockade in classical Hodgkin lymphoma (dated by TCRdb to 2018 to 2020). For the wider study: Nivolumab dosing was 3 mg/kg intravenously every 2 weeks, continuing until either disease progression or unacceptable toxicity. A peripheral blood immune signature of response to PD-1 blockade in classical Hodgkin lymphoma was defined using TCR beta sequencing and CyTOF.

The research as a whole found: By C4D1, a significant rise was seen in CD4+ TCR diversity but not in CD8+ TCR diversity (p=0.0027 vs p=0.16), and the rise was most apparent among complete responders (p=0.02). Patients starting nivolumab less than 1 year after ASCT had lower diversity and were excluded from later analyses to avoid confounding by immune reconstitution. The study was restricted to a single clinical trial cohort, and the causes of repertoire differences, possibly disease activity or prior therapy, were left undefined. Among trial patients, those achieving complete response had baseline diversity similar to that of newly diagnosed patients, while diversity was significantly lower in partial responders and progressors. Baseline TCR diversity was reported to be lower in newly diagnosed patients than in healthy donors and to be lower still in relapsed/refractory patients.

The Qiagen DNeasy kit was used to extract genomic DNA both from unsorted PBMCs and from the negatively selected CD4+ and CD8+ fractions. Using primers that anneal to V and J segments, immunoSEQ multiplex PCR amplified the TCR beta CDR3 regions. Amplification bias was minimized using a synthetic immune receptor repertoire, and residual bias was removed computationally after sequencing. The study's processing was this. Repertoire diversity was quantified as the Shannon entropy index using custom Python scripts. The unsorted, CD4+ and CD8+ repertoires were each analyzed separately, with the exception of combined analyses, where CD4+ and CD8+ sequences were merged in silico. Clonal expansion was defined as a frequency increase of at least 2-fold after treatment compared with C1D1, and clones undetected at baseline were assigned a pseudocount of 0.5. Clones with 0 or 1 copy at C1D1 were classified as singleton clones, and clones with 2 or more copies were classified as non-singleton clones. Clones expanded in unsorted samples were labelled as CD4+, CD8+ or unknown by matching protein sequences in sorted samples from the same patient. Wilcoxon tests were applied to paired samples to test diversity changes from C1D1 to C4D1. TCRdb holds this immuneACCESS table with in-frame rearrangements only. Some clones are missing; in checked studies, unresolved V genes explain under half, and the rest has no known cause. The V and J calls and clone size were taken over from that table, and D and trimming were inferred from the DNA. The sample yields more than 140,000 clones; approximately 72% were counted once. The ten largest clones take up roughly 9.2% of the sample.

The label giving this sample's time point can be read as: cycle 2 day 1 (C2D1) of nivolumab. Relapse after autologous stem cell transplantation had occurred in all trial patients, and cohorts A, B and C were distinguished by prior brentuximab vedotin exposure. The trial cohort included fewer than 65 patients with relapsed/refractory classical Hodgkin lymphoma, and each patient had a best overall response of complete response, partial response or progressive disease. Trial patients were treated with single-agent nivolumab in the multi-cohort phase II CheckMate 205 trial. An independent review committee assessed best overall response using the 2007 International Working Group response criteria. PBMCs from the trial were collected at three points: immediately before nivolumab initiation (C1D1), and during therapy at cycle 2 day 1 and cycle 4 day 1. Peripheral blood was collected in 8 mL Vacutainer Cell Preparation Tubes, from which PBMCs were isolated by centrifugation and then cryopreserved.

The sample in question was peripheral blood mononuclear cells (PBMCs), obtained before the second cycle of nivolumab. The TCR comes from a human donor with classical Hodgkin lymphoma.

In nucleotide form, the sequence is TGTGCCAGCAGCTCGGGAGGTGGGAGCACTGAAGCTTTCTTT. Its translation reads: CASSSGGGSTEAFF. The rearranged chain carries TRBV28 and TRBJ1-1; confidence is insufficient to name the D gene. CDR1 MDHEN and CDR2 SYDVKM are derived from the germline V gene. V is cut by 6 bases and J by 4 bases, and the space between the germline ends is 15 bases. The CDR3 spans 14 residues, from the cysteine through the phenylalanine. The retained sequence is limited to the CDR3, 42 bases, with the frame set at the first base.